The rows below give T cell receptor beta chains drawn from one sample of a study of blood T cell repertoires in COVID-19. The repertoire was sequenced with immunoSEQ multiplex PCR; TCRdb's copy has only in-frame clones and lacks some. The sample contains roughly 500,000 clones, about 88% of which appear only once. Sequenced: PBMCs or T cells enriched from blood (not recorded which). The receptors stem from a woman between 55 and 75 years old who had recovered from COVID-19. Both conserved end residues are part of each CDR3. The D gene is left open where the match is weak. Expanded clones are given a class, and other clones once, few, many or no size at all.

clone size,D gene,J gene,V gene,CDR3 DNA,CDR3 protein
-,-,TRBJ1-3,TRBV28,TGTGCCAGCAGTCCAAGGAGGGCAGGGAACACCATATATTTT,CASSPRRAGNTIYF
-,-,TRBJ2-5,TRBV7-6,TGTGCCAGCAGACGGGGAGCGGGAGAGACCCAGTACTTC,CASRRGAGETQYF
-,TRBD1,TRBJ2-3,TRBV5-1,TGCGCCAGCCGAGGTAGAGGGGGCGAGGATACGCAGTATTTT,CASRGRGGEDTQYF
-,-,TRBJ1-5,TRBV7-8,TGTGCCAGCAGCCCTAGGGGGGGGCCCAATCAGCCCCAGCATTTT,CASSPRGGPNQPQHF
-,-,TRBJ2-2,TRBV21-1,TGTGCCAGCAGCAAATGCGACAGGGGAAGGGAGCTGTTTTTT,CASSKCDRGRELFF
-,TRBD1,TRBJ2-3,TRBV11-2,TGTGCCAGCAGCTTAAGGAGGACAGGGGGATTCCTCACAGATACGCAGTATTTT,CASSLRRTGGFLTDTQYF
few,-,TRBJ2-1,TRBV11-3,TGTGCCAGCAGCCAGGGTTACGGTGAGCAGTTCTTC,CASSQGYGEQFF
once,-,TRBJ2-2,TRBV19,TGTGCCAGTAGTATCAGAGCCCGGGGGAACACCGGGGAGCTGTTTTTT,CASSIRARGNTGELFF
-,TRBD1,TRBJ1-4,TRBV2,TGTGCCAGCAGGACAGGGGTCACTAATGAAAAACTGTTTTTT,CASRTGVTNEKLFF
-,-,TRBJ2-1,TRBV2,TGTGCCAGCAGTGAAGCGCGAGATTCTCATGAGCAGTTCTTC,CASSEARDSHEQFF
-,TRBD1,TRBJ2-7,TRBV12-5,TGTGCTAGTGCCCGGGAGGGGACAGGGGAGCGCGAGCAGTACTTC,CASAREGTGEREQYF
-,-,TRBJ2-2,TRBV12-5,-,CASGLAVDNSNTGELFF
-,TRBD2,TRBJ2-2,TRBV2,TGTGCCAGCAACCCTAGCGGGGCGGCCGGGGAGCTGTTTTTT,CASNPSGAAGELFF
-,-,TRBJ1-5,TRBV6-2/TRBV6-3,TGTGCCAGCAGTTACGCGGGGTTGCAGCCCCAGCATTTT,CASSYAGLQPQHF
-,TRBD1,TRBJ1-3,TRBV5-1,TGCGCCAGCAGCGTGAACAGGGGAGACGGAAACACCATATATTTT,CASSVNRGDGNTIYF
few,-,TRBJ1-5,TRBV7-2,TGTGCCAGCAGCTTTCCAGGGCTTTTCAATCAGCCCCAGCATTTT,CASSFPGLFNQPQHF
-,-,TRBJ1-5,TRBV19,TGTGCCAGTAGAGTTCGACAAGAGAGCAATCAGCCCCAGCATTTT,CASRVRQESNQPQHF
once,-,TRBJ2-7,TRBV29-1,TGCAGCGTTGATGGGGGGGCCCTGGACGAGCAGTACTTC,CSVDGGALDEQYF
-,TRBD1,TRBJ1-5,TRBV19,TGTGCCAGTGGGACAGTCGTCAATAGCAATCAGCCCCAGCATTTT,CASGTVVNSNQPQHF
-,-,TRBJ2-2,TRBV21-1,TGTGCCAGCAGCAAAATTTCCCACCGGACTAGCGGGGGGGGACAAAACACCGGGGAGCTGTTTTTT,CASSKISHRTSGGGQNTGELFF
once,TRBD1,TRBJ1-1,TRBV2,TGTGCCAGCAGCTGGGACAGCCGGAACACTGAAGCTTTCTTT,CASSWDSRNTEAFF
once,TRBD1,TRBJ2-6,TRBV24-1,TGTGCCACCAGTGCCTGGACAGGGGAAGGGGCCAACGTCCTGACTTTC,CATSAWTGEGANVLTF
-,TRBD1,TRBJ1-1,TRBV19,TGTGCCAGTAGTACAGGGGGCTTCGCTGAAGCTTTCTTT,CASSTGGFAEAFF
-,TRBD1,TRBJ2-1,TRBV24-1,TGTGCCACCAGCGGGTGGACAGGGGCATACAATGAGCAGTTCTTC,CATSGWTGAYNEQFF
-,-,TRBJ2-5,TRBV2,TGTGCCAGCAGTGAGAACTGGGAGACCCAGTACTTC,CASSENWETQYF
-,TRBD2,TRBJ2-5,TRBV27,TGTGCCAGCAGTCCACGGGGAGCGGGGATGCAAGAGACCCAGTACTTC,CASSPRGAGMQETQYF
-,-,TRBJ1-1,TRBV12-3/TRBV12-4,TGTGCCAGCGGGCCCCGGGGGTTTGGAGCTTTCTTT,CASGPRGFGAFF
-,-,TRBJ2-7,TRBV20-1,TGCAGTGCTAGAGGGTCCCAGGTGCAGTACTTC,CSARGSQVQYF
-,-,TRBJ2-7,TRBV11-2,TGTGCCAGCAGCAAACAGGGTCACGAGCAGTACTTC,CASSKQGHEQYF
-,TRBD1,TRBJ1-5,TRBV19,TGTGCCGCGCGACCGACAGGGGAAACGGATCAGCCCCAGCATTTT,CAARPTGETDQPQHF
-,-,TRBJ1-2,TRBV6-5,TGTGCCAGCAGCTACACAGGGTTGAGTGGTGGCTACACCTTC,CASSYTGLSGGYTF
-,TRBD2,TRBJ2-1,TRBV28,TGTGCCAGCAGGGAGACAGCGGGGTACTCCTACAATGAGCAGTTCTTC,CASRETAGYSYNEQFF
-,TRBD1,TRBJ1-2,TRBV6-5,TGTGCCAGCAGTTACTCCCCACAGGGGGCCGGTGGCTACACCTTC,CASSYSPQGAGGYTF
-,-,TRBJ1-1,TRBV19,TGTGCCAGTAGGAGTCGGGGGAACACTGAAGCTTTCTTT,CASRSRGNTEAFF
-,-,TRBJ2-5,TRBV3-1/TRBV3-2,TGTGCCAGCAGCCAAGAGCAGGGGCCACAAGAGACCCAGTACTTC,CASSQEQGPQETQYF
-,-,TRBJ2-4,TRBV6-6,TGTGCCAGCAGTTACATAGGGGCCAGCCTTTCTAACATTCAGTACTTC,CASSYIGASLSNIQYF
-,-,TRBJ2-7,TRBV25-1,TGTGCCAGCAGTGATCTTATAACCTACGAGCAGTACTTC,CASSDLITYEQYF
once,TRBD2,TRBJ2-1,TRBV10-2,TGCGCCAGCAGTGAGTCGAGACTAGCGGGGGGGCGCTACAATGAGCAGTTCTTC,CASSESRLAGGRYNEQFF
-,-,TRBJ1-4,TRBV12-3/TRBV12-4,TGTGCCAGCCATCAGGGTTTGGAGGAAAAACTGTTTTTT,CASHQGLEEKLFF
-,TRBD1,TRBJ1-6,TRBV5-6,TGTGCCAGCAGCTTGAACCCGGGACAGGGGAATTCACCCCTCCACTTT,CASSLNPGQGNSPLHF
-,TRBD1,TRBJ2-5,TRBV5-4,TGTGCCAGCAGCTTTTTTGGGCTTGGGACAGGGCGCAGGGAGACCCAGTACTTC,CASSFFGLGTGRRETQYF
-,TRBD1,TRBJ2-7,TRBV2,TGTGCCAGCAGCGGGTCCCTAGGGGGCCTGAGCTCCTACGAGCAGTACTTC,CASSGSLGGLSSYEQYF
-,-,TRBJ2-2,TRBV11-2,TGTGCCAGCAGCTTCGTCGATTGGCTTCCGAACACCGGGGAGCTGTTTTTT,CASSFVDWLPNTGELFF
-,TRBD1,TRBJ1-5,TRBV6-1,TGTGCCAGCAGTGATCAGGACAGGGGAAGTCAGCCCCAGCATTTT,CASSDQDRGSQPQHF
-,-,TRBJ2-4,TRBV6-2/TRBV6-3,TGTGCCAGCAGTTACGGAGGCAGGTTAGCCAAAAACATTCAGTACTTC,CASSYGGRLAKNIQYF
-,-,TRBJ2-7,TRBV3-1/TRBV3-2,TGTGCCAGCAGCGCAGGGCCCTCAATCTCCTACGAGCAGTACTTC,CASSAGPSISYEQYF
-,TRBD2,TRBJ2-3,TRBV5-1,TGCGCCAGCAGCTTGGCACTAGCGACCGGGTCAGATACGCAGTATTTT,CASSLALATGSDTQYF
-,TRBD1,TRBJ1-5,TRBV5-8,TGTGCCAGCATCGCACAGGGGGCAGGAAGTCAGCCCCAGCATTTT,CASIAQGAGSQPQHF
-,TRBD1,TRBJ1-6,TRBV6-5,TGTGCCAGCAGTTACTCGAGAGGGGGCCGCTCACCCCTCCACTTT,CASSYSRGGRSPLHF
-,TRBD1,TRBJ1-5,TRBV28,TGTGCCAGCAGTCCATTATCTGGACAGGGGCATCAGCCCCAGCATTTT,CASSPLSGQGHQPQHF
-,-,TRBJ1-2,TRBV4-1,TGCGCCAGCAGCCAGCCCCATACAGGGTCAAACTATGGCTACACCTTC,CASSQPHTGSNYGYTF
few,TRBD1,TRBJ1-6,TRBV5-5,TGTGCCAGCAGCTTGGCGGGACAGGGCACGGGCTCCTATAATTCACCCCTCCACTTT,CASSLAGQGTGSYNSPLHF
once,-,TRBJ1-2,TRBV28,TGTGCCAGCAGTCCAGGACAGCCCTTAAAGAATGGCTACACCTTC,CASSPGQPLKNGYTF